The 13 T cell receptor beta chains below come from one sample, sequenced in a study of human T cells and chemical hapten exposure. Time point of the sample: patch test 1, 2 weeks after DPC sensitization. As for treatment: therapeutic diphenylcyclopropenone sensitization with weekly scalp DPC. Via MiXCR, TCRdb re-called the RACE reads, giving one row per CDR3 protein. The sample holds around 110,000 distinct CDR3 sequences; over 10% are singletons and the top ten take more than 1.3%. Here the sequenced sample was whole blood, taken in connection with sensitization to the hapten diphenylcyclopropenone (DPC). The source is a woman in her fifties or sixties with alopecia areata. Some clones in this sample may be carry-over from other donors' samples.

This clonotype came up once. The rearrangement links TRBV28 to TRBJ1-2; D gene unclear. Germline lookup yields CDR1 MDHEN and CDR2 SYDVKM. The CDR3 extends over 12 amino acids. Trimming took off 8 bases at V and 3 bases at J, with 10 bases between the two ends. The CDR3 sequence: CASLRGDYGYTF. CDR3 nucleotides: TGTGCCAGCCTCCGAGGCGACTATGGCTACACCTTC.

V usage is TRBV5-7 and J usage is TRBJ2-5, with D possibly called TRBD1 or TRBD2 (5 bases each). TRBV5-7 is recorded as an ORF, its role being uncertain. Deletions cut 4 bases from V and 6 bases from J, with 13 bases between. The CDR3 has 13 amino acids. The CDR3 nucleotides read TGTGCCAGCAGCCGGGACCCCCGACAGACCCAGTACTTC. Amino acid sequence: CASSRDPRQTQYF.

The chain carries TRBV4-1 and TRBJ2-1, with TRBD1 identical over 7 bases. Per the germline V gene, CDR1 is MGHRA and CDR2 is YSYEKL. V lost 1 base and J lost 7; bases outside the gene matches: 4. The CDR3 contains 14 residues. CDR3 region: CASSQGQGLNEQFF. For the CDR3, the DNA is TGCGCCAGCAGCCAAGGACAGGGATTAAATGAGCAGTTCTTC.

This clonotype came up a few times. This chain links TRBV7-6 with TRBJ2-6; tentatively, D is TRBD1 (7 bases). CDR1 and CDR2 from the germline V gene are SGHVS and FNYEAQ. The CDR3 covers 15 residues. Deletions cut 5 bases from V and 4 bases from J, with 12 bases between. The CDR3 DNA is TGTGCCAGCAGCCCAGGGGGGTCCGGGGCCAACGTCCTGACTTTC. Translation gives CASSPGGSGANVLTF.

This clonotype has only a few counts. V usage is TRBV11-2 and J usage is TRBJ2-1, with 9 positions matching TRBD2. V lost 5 bases, J lost 4 bases, and 6 bases stayed unmatched. In germline, CDR1 is SGHAT, CDR2 FQNNGV. The CDR3 is 15 amino acids. The CDR3 DNA follows: TGTGCCAGCAGCCTACAGGCGGGAGGGTACAATGAGCAGTTCTTC. Protein: CASSLQAGGYNEQFF.

The chain uses TRBV11-2 and TRBJ1-1; tentative D call: TRBD1 (5 bases). This CDR3 contains 13 residues. Trimming took off 1 base at V and 11 bases at J, with 14 bases between the two ends. CDR1 and CDR2 (germline): SGHAT, FQNNGV. CDR3 amino acids: CASSLGVQGSAFF. The CDR3 DNA reads as TGTGCCAGCAGCTTAGGTGTTCAGGGTAGCGCTTTCTTT.

This clonotype has a count of ten or more. V and J are TRBV3-1 and TRBJ2-3, with 9 bases lining up with TRBD2. CDR3 size: 15 residues. Germline assignment: CDR1 LGHDT and CDR2 YNNKEL (reference sequence). V was clipped by 3 bases and J by 2 bases; unmatched bases: 3. The CDR3 protein is CASSQLAGTTDTQYF. The CDR3 DNA reads as TGTGCCAGCAGCCAGCTAGCGGGAACCACAGATACGCAGTATTTT.

This clonotype appeared many times. The V call is TRBV6-5, the J call TRBJ1-1; unclear D gene. CDR1 and CDR2 (germline): MNHEY, SVGAGI. The CDR3 totals 13 residues. Trimming cost V 2 bases and J 1 base, with 5 bases left between them. The CDR3 protein is CASSYNRNTEAFF. The CDR3 bases are TGTGCCAGCAGTTACAATAGGAACACTGAAGCTTTCTTT.

In its sample, this clonotype was seen a few times. This chain joins TRBV6-1 and TRBJ2-2; D possibly corresponds to TRBD1 (6 bases). With 8 bases removed from V and 2 bases from J, the gap between germline ends came to 12 bases. Germline CDR1 MNHNS, CDR2 SASEGT. CDR3 length: 14 residues. The CDR3: CASDRDTNTGELFF. As DNA, the CDR3 is TGTGCCAGCGACCGGGACACCAACACCGGGGAGCTGTTTTTT.

The chain uses TRBV28 and TRBJ2-5; D remains ambiguous. The CDR3 runs to 13 residues. CDR1 is MDHEN and CDR2 is SYDVKM in the germline V gene. Trimming shortened V by 6 bases and J by 4 bases, and 12 bases separated the two germline ends. CDR3 in amino acids: CASRLDRVETQYF. CDR3 DNA sequence: TGTGCCAGCAGGCTGGATCGCGTAGAGACCCAGTACTTC. The complete variable domain, with remaining parts taken from reference TRBV28 and TRBJ2-5, reads DVKVTQSSRYLVKRTGEKVFLECVQDMDHENMFWYRQDPGLGLRLIYFSYDVKMKEKGDIPEGYSVSREKKERFSLILESASTNQTSMYLCASRLDRVETQYFGPGTRLLVL.

The table lists this clonotype with many counts. The CDR3 here is CATHRTSGTDTQYF. In DNA, the CDR3 is TGTGCCACTCATCGGACTAGCGGCACAGATACGCAGTATTTT. The chain recombines TRBV7-8 with TRBJ2-3; 9 positions match TRBD2. Germline CDR1 is SGHVS and CDR2 is FQNEAQ. V was clipped by 10 bases and J by 1 base; unmatched bases: 6. The CDR3 covers 14 residues.

This clonotype was observed a few times. The genes are TRBV3-1 and TRBJ1-1; D possibly corresponds to TRBD1 (5 bases). V was cut by 3 bases and J by 4 bases, with 12 bases left in between. The CDR3 consists of 14 residues. CDR1 and CDR2 (germline): LGHDT, YNNKEL (reference sequence). The CDR3 reads CASSHSGGSTEAFF. The DNA of the CDR3 is TGTGCCAGCAGCCACTCGGGGGGAAGCACTGAAGCTTTCTTT.

The rearrangement links TRBV7-6 to TRBJ2-2; possibly TRBD2 for D (6 bases). The V gene lost 1 base and the J gene lost 5 bases, with 14 bases spanning the gap. Germline CDR1 is SGHVS and CDR2 is FNYEAQ. The CDR3 runs to 16 residues. CDR3 amino acids: CASSLGGGGQTGELFF. For the CDR3, the DNA is TGTGCCAGCAGCTTAGGGGGAGGAGGCCAAACCGGGGAGCTGTTTTTT.